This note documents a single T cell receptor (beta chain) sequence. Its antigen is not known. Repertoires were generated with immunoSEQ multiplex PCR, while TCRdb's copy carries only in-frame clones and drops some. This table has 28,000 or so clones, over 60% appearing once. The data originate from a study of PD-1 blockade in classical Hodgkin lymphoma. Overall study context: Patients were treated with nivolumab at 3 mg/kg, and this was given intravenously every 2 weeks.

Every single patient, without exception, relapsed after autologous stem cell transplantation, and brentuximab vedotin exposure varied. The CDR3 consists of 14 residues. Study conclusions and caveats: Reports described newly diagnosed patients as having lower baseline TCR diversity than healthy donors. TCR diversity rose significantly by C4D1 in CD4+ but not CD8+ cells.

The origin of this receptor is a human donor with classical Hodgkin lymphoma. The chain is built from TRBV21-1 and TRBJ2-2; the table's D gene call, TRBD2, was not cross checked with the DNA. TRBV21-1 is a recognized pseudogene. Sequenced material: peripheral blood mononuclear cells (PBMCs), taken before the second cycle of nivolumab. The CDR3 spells CASSNYGDTGELFF. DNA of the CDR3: TGTGCCAGCAGCAATTACGGAGACACCGGGGAGCTGTTTTTT.